What follows is one T cell receptor beta chain and its context. The target of this receptor is not known. No quality values exist for individual bases; no much larger clone is one base distant. TCRbeta CDR3 regions were amplified from genomic DNA using the immunoSEQ Assay, a bias-controlled multiplex PCR. The study's processing was this. The number of nucleated cells in each sample was estimated from the amplification of reference gene primers within the assay. To quantify the absolute abundance of each unique TCRbeta CDR3 rearrangement, sequence reads were collapsed and filtered. For each sample, productive Simpson clonality was calculated as the square root of Simpson's diversity index over productive rearrangements. TCRdb holds this immuneACCESS table with in-frame rearrangements only. Some clones are missing; in checked studies, unresolved V genes explain under half, and the rest has no known cause. V, J and clone size reflect that table, while D and trimming were determined from the DNA. This sample comprises a few hundred thousand clones, approximately 85% of them detected only once. The top ten clonotypes cover 0.87% of the sample.

These data are taken from a study of blood T cell repertoires in COVID-19 (dated by TCRdb to the early 2020s). Study-wide context: The collaborator samples originated in the United States, Italy and Spain and spanned the acute and convalescent phases of COVID-19. Where available, HLA class I and class II types were obtained from metadata supplied by the sample provider rather than from assay-based typing. Subjects who had been exposed to COVID-19, were actively infected with it, or had recovered from it provided the deeply sampled blood TCRbeta repertoires that made up the dataset. The samples were drawn from the first 160 participants of the ongoing ImmuneRACE study and from 1,254 subjects provided by 6 global collaborators. Sample metadata almost always included a de-identified subject ID, COVID-19 status, age in years and sex. A freely available public database, intended as a resource for researchers studying the immune response to SARS-CoV-2, is where the repertoires were released. The material from the prospective study consisted of cDNA or gDNA derived from T cells, B-cell-depleted T cells, or PBMCs.

Findings and caveats that apply to the study as a whole: The amount of clinical and demographic metadata varied by source and participant and was provided uncurated.

Sequences MDHEN (CDR1) and SYDVKM (CDR2) are obtained from the germline V gene. Including cysteine and phenylalanine, the CDR3 has 17 amino acids. The sequence is cut down to CDR3 DNA, 51 bases in frame from base 1. The junction shows trimming of 5 bases on V and 2 bases on J, and the gene matches do not reach 9 bases of it. At one collaborating source in Seattle, patients were enrolled during active infection and were followed longitudinally through the course of disease. Whole blood was collected in K2EDTA tubes by collaborating institutions according to the institutions' own protocols. For TCRbeta analysis, collaborator samples were shipped as frozen whole blood, as isolated PBMCs, or as DNA extracted from either sample type.

Sequenced material: peripheral blood. This clonotype was sampled from a human donor with COVID-19, enrolled during active disease. The donor label of this sample is uncertain. In this chain, TRBV28 is recombined with TRBJ1-3; 10 bases in the junction line up with TRBD1. The nucleotide sequence reads TGTGCCAGCAGTCCCGGGACAGGGGTAGGGGCTGGAAACACCATATATTTT. This yields the protein CASSPGTGVGAGNTIYF.